Shown below are 32 T cell receptor beta chains from a single sample sequenced in a study of blood T cell repertoires in COVID-19. Profiled with immunoSEQ multiplex PCR; TCRdb holds only in-frame clones, not every one. The sample gives 400,000 to 550,000 clones, roughly 87% of which show up once; approximately 2% is in the top ten. Sequenced: PBMCs or T cells enriched from blood (not recorded which). The receptor source for this set is a woman under 30 with acute COVID-19.

The chain employs TRBV7-9 and TRBJ1-3; no clear D gene. Germline-derived CDR1 and CDR2 are SEHNR and FQNEAQ (reference sequence). The V and J ends lost 4 bases and 2 bases respectively, with 18 bases between them. The CDR3 contains 17 residues. The CDR3 loop is CASSSRAGRGTGNTIYF. Written as DNA, the CDR3 is TGTGCCAGCAGCTCCCGCGCGGGGAGAGGGACTGGAAACACCATATATTTT.

The chain joins TRBV7-9 to TRBJ1-3, with 7 bases matching TRBD1. The ends lost 5 bases at V and 6 bases at J; junction bases unmatched: 7. The germline V gene has CDR1 SEHNR and CDR2 FQNEAQ (reference sequence). The CDR3 loop spans 14 amino acids. This CDR3 is CASSPGQNANTIYF. The DNA for the CDR3 is TGTGCCAGCAGCCCGGGACAGAACGCAAACACCATATATTTT.

V is TRBV11-2 and J is TRBJ2-7, with D perhaps TRBD2 (5 bases). Trimming pared 1 base from V and 0 bases from J, leaving 10 bases between. CDR3 size: 15 residues. Germline CDR1 and CDR2: SGHAT and FQNNGV. CDR3 DNA sequence: TGTGCCAGCAGCTTAGTGATCGGACTCTCCTACGAGCAGTACTTC. Its translation is CASSLVIGLSYEQYF.

The CDR3 nucleotides are TGCAGCGTTGATGCTCTTCCTGACAGCTCCTACAATGAGCAGTTCTTC. Translating it yields CSVDALPDSSYNEQFF. V is TRBV29-1 and J is TRBJ2-1, with a tentative D call TRBD1 (5 bases). The CDR3 has 16 residues. In germline, CDR1 is SQVTM, CDR2 ANQGSEA. Trimming pared 3 bases from V and 0 bases from J, leaving 15 bases between.

The V and J genes are TRBV20-1 and TRBJ1-2; 7 bases are a match to TRBD1. Trimming removed 3 bases from V and 0 bases from J; junction bases left unmatched: 7. The CDR3 is 15 residues long. Germline CDR1 reads DFQATT; CDR2 reads SNEGSKA (reference sequence). CDR3 nucleotide sequence: TGCAGTGCTAGTACGGGACAGATTGCTAACTATGGCTACACCTTC. This codes for CSASTGQIANYGYTF.

This chain uses TRBV3-1 (or the pseudogene TRBV3-2) with TRBJ2-2, with 13 bases lining up with TRBD2. V was pared by 8 bases and J by 4 bases, with 4 bases of the junction left unmatched. CDR1 and CDR2 (germline): LGHDT, YNNKEL (reference sequence). This CDR3 has 15 amino acids. This CDR3 reads CASLGLAGVTGELFF. The CDR3 DNA sequence: TGTGCCAGCCTCGGACTAGCGGGAGTCACCGGGGAGCTGTTTTTT.

This chain joins TRBV19 and TRBJ2-7; 9 positions agree with TRBD2. CDR1 and CDR2 (germline): LNHDA, SQIVND (reference sequence). CDR3 size: 15 residues. V shed 4 bases and J 3 bases; nucleotides not matched to a gene: 7. The CDR3 DNA follows: TGTGCCAGTAGTAAAGGCGGGGGGGGAGTCTACGAGCAGTACTTC. Protein: CASSKGGGGVYEQYF.

The J gene is TRBJ1-2, the V gene TRBV29-1, with TRBD1 matching 8 bases. The junction had 3 bases not matched to a gene; V was cut back by 3 bases and J by 3 bases. This CDR3 comprises 13 residues. CDR1 and CDR2 from the germline V gene are SQVTM and ANQGSEA. The CDR3 spells CSVDPGGDYGYTF. Here the CDR3 DNA reads TGCAGCGTTGATCCAGGGGGCGACTATGGCTACACCTTC.

This chain joins TRBV18 and TRBJ2-1; TRBD2 might be the D (5 bases). Germline loops: CDR1 KGHSH, CDR2 LQKENI. There are 13 residues in the CDR3. V lost 2 bases and J 5 bases, leaving 7 bases between the germline ends. For the CDR3, the DNA is TGTGCCAGCTCACCATCGCGGGACAATGAGCAGTTCTTC. Residues: CASSPSRDNEQFF.

The V and J genes are TRBV12-5 and TRBJ1-6; D gene unclear. Trimming removed 5 bases from V and 0 bases from J, with 8 bases in between. The CDR3 has 15 residues. Germline CDR1 reads LGHNT; CDR2 reads FRNRAP. This chain's CDR3 is CASGEGSSYNSPLHF. CDR3 in DNA: TGTGCTAGTGGTGAGGGTAGCTCCTATAATTCACCCCTCCACTTT.

The chain links TRBV6-6 to TRBJ1-5; no clear D gene. This CDR3 is built from 14 residues. The V and J ends lost 5 bases and 7 bases respectively, with 15 bases between them. The germline CDR1 and CDR2 sequences are MNHNY and SVGAGI (reference sequence). Here the CDR3 reads CASSILQNSQPQHF. CDR3 bases: TGTGCCAGCAGTATACTCCAGAACAGCCAGCCCCAGCATTTT.

The V call is TRBV11-2, the J call TRBJ1-5; 10 positions agree with TRBD1. Germline lookup yields CDR1 SGHAT and CDR2 FQNNGV. The V and J ends lost 2 bases and 5 bases, in that order; junction bases with no gene match: 9. The CDR3 extends over 17 amino acids. This chain's CDR3 is CASSLRTGGSGDQPQHF. DNA for the CDR3: TGTGCCAGCAGCTTAAGGACAGGGGGTTCGGGAGATCAGCCCCAGCATTTT.

V gene TRBV5-5 combines with J gene TRBJ1-2; 10 nucleotides line up with TRBD1. The CDR3 is 14 residues long. J was trimmed by 3 bases and V by 4 bases; bases with no gene match: 3. Germline V gene lookup returns CDR1 SGHKS and CDR2 YYEKEE (reference sequence). The CDR3 bases are TGTGCCAGCAGCCCCGGGACAGGGGACTATGGCTACACCTTC. It encodes CASSPGTGDYGYTF.

In this sample, this clone turned up a few times. The chain carries TRBV3-1 (or the pseudogene TRBV3-2) and TRBJ2-7; 8 bases line up with TRBD2. J gave up 3 bases and V 6 bases, and 7 bases lay outside the gene matches. The CDR3 spans 14 residues. The germline CDR1 and CDR2 sequences are LGHDT and YNNKEL (reference sequence). For the CDR3, the DNA is TGTGCCAGCAGACTTAGCGGGGCCCACTACGAGCAGTACTTC. This sequence encodes CASRLSGAHYEQYF.

This chain joins TRBV7-3 and TRBJ2-1, with 9 bases that match TRBD2. J gave up 6 bases and V 5 bases, and 5 bases lay outside the gene matches. CDR3 length: 14 amino acids. Germline values: CDR1 SGHTA, CDR2 FQGTGA. The DNA of the CDR3 is TGTGCCAGCAGCCCAGGGACTAGCAGCAATGAGCAGTTCTTC. Its protein product is CASSPGTSSNEQFF.

The genes are TRBV19 and TRBJ2-3; D not resolved. From germline, CDR1 is LNHDA and CDR2 SQIVND (reference sequence). Deletions cut 5 bases from V and 2 bases from J, with 5 bases between. The CDR3 length is 12 residues. In DNA, the CDR3 is TGTGCCAGTAGTTCTTTCACAGATACGCAGTATTTT. Its translation is CASSSFTDTQYF.

The chain recombines TRBV9 with TRBJ2-2; TRBD2 might be the D (6 bases). This CDR3 region has 16 residues. Trimming pared 4 bases from V and 1 base from J, leaving 14 bases between. CDR1 and CDR2 (germline): SGDLS, YYNGEE. CDR3 coding DNA: TGTGCCAGCAGCCCCCGGACTATAATGAACACCGGGGAGCTGTTTTTT. It codes for CASSPRTIMNTGELFF.

Remarks on this clone: The junction differs from germline at one of its ends, possibly a read error. The gene calls are TRBV12-3 or TRBV12-4 and TRBJ2-1; possible D gene TRBD2, 5 bases. The CDR3 length is 12 residues. CDR3 nucleotides: TGTGCCAGCAGTCTAGCTGAGAATGAGCAGTTCTTC. The encoded protein is CASSLAENEQFF.

The rearrangement uses TRBV28 and TRBJ2-3, with D possibly being TRBD1 (6 bases). The germline gives CDR1 MDHEN, CDR2 SYDVKM. The CDR3 extends over 19 amino acids. V lost 3 bases to trimming and J lost 1 base, with 23 bases between them. The chain's CDR3 is CASSLRRQARAFGTDTQYF. The CDR3 region has the DNA TGTGCCAGCAGTTTGCGACGACAGGCCCGCGCATTCGGCACAGATACGCAGTATTTT. Together with reference TRBV28 and TRBJ2-3, the CDR3 gives the full variable domain: DVKVTQSSRYLVKRTGEKVFLECVQDMDHENMFWYRQDPGLGLRLIYFSYDVKMKEKGDIPEGYSVSREKKERFSLILESASTNQTSMYLCASSLRRQARAFGTDTQYFGPGTRLTVL.

This clone was seen just once. The V and J genes are TRBV27 and TRBJ1-1, with TRBD1 matching 7 bases. Germline V gene sequence: CDR1 MNHEY, CDR2 SMNVEV (reference sequence). This CDR3 has 15 residues. The J segment lost 1 base and the V segment lost 6 bases, leaving 8 bases of the junction unmatched. This CDR3 reads CASSPAGTENTEAFF. DNA for the CDR3: TGTGCCAGCAGCCCAGCCGGGACAGAGAACACTGAAGCTTTCTTT.

The chain uses TRBV4-1 and TRBJ2-1; 7 positions match TRBD2. The CDR3 runs to 16 residues. V trimming: 4 bases; J trimming: 7 bases; junction bases outside the gene matches: 13. CDR1 is MGHRA, CDR2 YSYEKL, per germline. The CDR3: CASSLGPGGPLNEQFF. CDR3 bases: TGCGCCAGCAGCCTTGGCCCGGGGGGTCCTCTTAATGAGCAGTTCTTC.

The rearrangement joins TRBV10-3 to TRBJ1-5; TRBD1 matches at 10 bases. The length of the CDR3 is 20 residues. The germline gives CDR1 ENHRY, CDR2 SYGVKD. The V and J ends lost 0 bases and 4 bases, in that order; junction bases with no gene match: 15. The CDR3 nucleotides are TGTGCCATCAGTGAGTCGAACCGGGACAGGGGAGGACGTTTTAATCAGCCCCAGCATTTT. Translating it yields CAISESNRDRGGRFNQPQHF.

This chain connects TRBV30 to TRBJ1-2, with D possibly being TRBD1 (6 bases). This CDR3 is 13 amino acids long. Trimming cost V 3 bases and J 4 bases, with 12 bases left between them. Germline V gene data show CDR1 as GTSNPN and CDR2 as SVGIG (reference sequence). The CDR3 loop reads CAWRGQPLYGYTF. The CDR3 coding sequence is TGTGCCTGGAGAGGACAGCCTCTCTATGGCTACACCTTC.

V gene TRBV11-2 combines with J gene TRBJ1-4; D unclear. CDR1 is SGHAT and CDR2 is FQNNGV in the germline V gene. The CDR3 runs 15 residues. The V and J ends lost 1 base and 5 bases respectively, with 11 bases between them. CDR3 loop: CASSLVSTSNEKLFF. Written as DNA, the CDR3 is TGTGCCAGCAGCTTAGTAAGCACCTCGAATGAAAAACTGTTTTTT.

The chain links TRBV2 to TRBJ1-2; 7 bases agree with TRBD1. Germline values: CDR1 SNHLY, CDR2 FYNNEI. The CDR3 runs 13 residues. The V segment lost 5 bases and the J segment 4 bases; nucleotides outside the gene matches: 4. Here the CDR3 DNA reads TGTGCCAGCAGTTGGGACAGTGGCTATGGCTACACCTTC. This encodes CASSWDSGYGYTF.

This clone showed up just a few times. This chain connects TRBV19 to TRBJ1-1, with D perhaps matching TRBD1 (5 bases). Trimming pared 3 bases from V and 0 bases from J, leaving 5 bases between. There are 13 residues in the CDR3. Germline CDR1 is LNHDA and CDR2 is SQIVND (reference sequence). This chain's CDR3 is CASSMTVNTEAFF. The CDR3 DNA follows: TGTGCCAGTAGTATGACAGTGAACACTGAAGCTTTCTTT.

V gene TRBV19 combines with J gene TRBJ1-5; 9 bases match TRBD1. Germline CDR1 is LNHDA and CDR2 is SQIVND (reference sequence). The CDR3 loop spans 17 amino acids. V lost 6 bases to trimming and J lost 0 bases; unmatched junction nucleotides: 9. In DNA form, the CDR3 reads TGTGCCAGTAGCAAGTTCAGGGACAGGGCTAGCAATCAGCCCCAGCATTTT. This gives the protein CASSKFRDRASNQPQHF.

This rearrangement joins TRBV27 to TRBJ2-7, with 11 bases aligning to TRBD1. J gave up 6 bases and V 5 bases, and 12 bases lay outside the gene matches. The CDR3 sequence is 16 residues long. The germline V gene has CDR1 MNHEY and CDR2 SMNVEV (reference sequence). CDR3 protein: CASSPRTGGNFIEQYF. In DNA form, the CDR3 reads TGTGCCAGCAGTCCGCGGACAGGGGGCAACTTCATCGAGCAGTACTTC.

This chain links TRBV29-1 with TRBJ2-7; a weak D match, TRBD2 (6 bases). CDR3 length equals 11 residues. V was trimmed by 3 bases and J by 9 bases, leaving 12 bases between them. Germline lookup yields CDR1 SQVTM and CDR2 ANQGSEA. CDR3 sequence (DNA): TGCAGCGTTGACCTAAGGGGAGGGCAGTACTTC. This translates into CSVDLRGGQYF.

V usage is TRBV12-2 and J usage is TRBJ1-5; the D call of TRBD1 is as the table states it, not checked on the DNA. TRBV12-2 is listed as a pseudogene. The CDR3 covers 17 residues. In nucleotides, the CDR3 is TGTGCAAGTCGCTTCCTATATAACCGACAGGGTAATCAGCCCCAGCATTTT. Its protein product is CASRFLYNRQGNQPQHF.

The rearrangement links TRBV19 to TRBJ1-2; 9 nucleotides line up with TRBD1. CDR1 LNHDA and CDR2 SQIVND come from the germline V gene (reference sequence). The trim removed 4 bases at V and 8 bases at J, leaving 11 bases unmatched. The CDR3 contains 15 residues. CDR3 nucleotide sequence: TGTGCCAGTAGTACCGGGACAGGGAAAGCGGAAGGCTACACCTTC. Its translation is CASSTGTGKAEGYTF.

The CDR3 bases are TGTGCCAGCAGCCATCAAACTAGGGGGAGCTACAATGAGCAGTTCTTC. This codes for CASSHQTRGSYNEQFF. The V call is TRBV3-1 (or the pseudogene TRBV3-2), the J call TRBJ2-1, with D possibly matching TRBD1 (6 bases). The CDR3 covers 16 residues. Per the germline V gene, CDR1 is LGHDT and CDR2 is YNNKEL (reference sequence). The V and J ends lost 3 bases and 3 bases respectively, with 15 bases between them.